Below are 3 T cell receptor beta chains sequenced from a single sample in a study of T cells in Graves' hyperthyroidism and ophthalmopathy. Template material for amplifying TCR beta CDR3 regions consisted of RNA transcripts. During a first-round RT-PCR of the TCR CDR3, the HTBI primer set was used. TCRdb passed the multiplex PCR reads through MiXCR, listing each CDR3 protein once. The data contain roughly 800,000 distinct CDR3 sequences, roughly 40% of them singletons. The sequencing sample was made of blood. These receptor sequences come from a man aged 18 to 30 with Graves' hyperthyroidism.

At least ten counts were recorded for this clonotype. The V gene is TRBV7-6, the J gene TRBJ1-1; unclear D gene. Trimming took 3 bases from V and 6 from J, leaving 11 bases between them. CDR1 SGHVS and CDR2 FNYEAQ come from the germline V gene. The CDR3 sequence is 13 residues long. The CDR3 here is CASSFQERAEAFF. In DNA form, the CDR3 reads TGTGCCAGCAGCTTCCAGGAGAGAGCTGAAGCTTTCTTT. The variable domain in full, completed from reference TRBV7-6 and TRBJ1-1, reads GAGVSQSPRYKVTKRGQDVALRCDPISGHVSLYWYRQALGQGPEFLTYFNYEAQQDKSGLPNDRFSAERPEGSISTLTIQRTEQRDSAMYRCASSFQERAEAFFGQGTRLTVV.

This clonotype appeared a few times. The chain combines TRBV6-6 with TRBJ1-1, with D maybe TRBD1 (6 bases). The CDR3 has 15 amino acids. CDR1 MNHNY and CDR2 SVGAGI come from the germline V gene (reference sequence). V lost 4 bases to trimming and J lost 1 base, with 13 bases between them. The CDR3 bases are TGTGCCAGCAGTTCCACAGGGCGGGCGAACACTGAAGCTTTCTTT. Translation: CASSSTGRANTEAFF.

This clonotype has more than one count but fewer than ten. V is TRBV20-1 and J is TRBJ2-7; 9 bases agree with TRBD1. Germline CDR1 DFQATT, CDR2 SNEGSKA (reference sequence). The CDR3 contains 15 residues. Trimming took 0 bases from V and 5 from J; bases not matched to a gene: 8. For the CDR3, the DNA is TGCAGTGCTAGAGATCCCGGGACAGGGTACCACGAGCAGTACTTC. Translated: CSARDPGTGYHEQYF.